The rows below give T cell receptor beta chains drawn from one sample of a study of T-cell reconstitution after alpha-beta-depleted transplantation in children. TCRdb ran MiXCR on the PCR reads and lists one entry per CDR3 protein. The repertoire has about 200,000 distinct CDR3 sequences, approximately 15% of them found once; the top ten carry 43%. The source material was PBMCs, mostly from graft donor cells, sampled 360 days after TCRalphabeta/CD19-depleted stem cell transplant. These receptors were obtained from a male patient aged 2-15 years who had a stem cell transplant for acute lymphoblastic leukemia, so the T cells may come from the graft donor. Each CDR3 is given with its conserved first and last residue. The order of the fields is J gene, V gene, CDR3 protein.

j_gene: TRBJ1-3
v_gene: TRBV5-6
CDR3aa: CASSLVGTGQPSGNTIYF

j_gene: TRBJ2-7
v_gene: TRBV7-8
CDR3aa: CASSREAGQNSYEQYF

j_gene: TRBJ2-1
v_gene: TRBV19
CDR3aa: CARAQAHNEQFF

j_gene: TRBJ2-5
v_gene: TRBV4-2
CDR3aa: CASSQEGTPETQYF

j_gene: TRBJ1-6
v_gene: TRBV7-2
CDR3aa: CASSLGPQGRYNSPLHF

j_gene: TRBJ2-2
v_gene: TRBV29-1
CDR3aa: CSVLEGAYTGELFF

j_gene: TRBJ1-5
v_gene: TRBV5-1
CDR3aa: CASSLGQVENQPQHF

j_gene: TRBJ2-1
v_gene: TRBV7-9
CDR3aa: CASSLGDPKNEQFF

j_gene: TRBJ2-1
v_gene: TRBV6-1
CDR3aa: CASSELVGEFF

j_gene: TRBJ1-1
v_gene: TRBV12-3/TRBV12-4
CDR3aa: CASRVDGNTEAFF

j_gene: TRBJ2-3
v_gene: TRBV20-1
CDR3aa: CSAKRFHSSTDTQYF

j_gene: TRBJ2-5
v_gene: TRBV12-3/TRBV12-4
CDR3aa: CASSYGETETQYF

j_gene: TRBJ1-5
v_gene: TRBV15
CDR3aa: CATSRDRVPGQGRDQPQHF

j_gene: TRBJ2-6
v_gene: TRBV28
CDR3aa: CASNEAPGRRSGANVLTF

j_gene: TRBJ1-4
v_gene: TRBV7-2
CDR3aa: CASSFTGRNEKLFF

j_gene: TRBJ2-7
v_gene: TRBV7-9
CDR3aa: CASSPPYHYEQYF

j_gene: TRBJ1-4
v_gene: TRBV7-2
CDR3aa: CASSLAGYSQGRNEKLFF

j_gene: TRBJ2-7
v_gene: TRBV29-1
CDR3aa: CSVKGTAYEQYF

j_gene: TRBJ2-6
v_gene: TRBV10-3
CDR3aa: CAISPREFSGANVLTF

j_gene: TRBJ2-7
v_gene: TRBV10-2
CDR3aa: CASSESRTETEQYF

j_gene: TRBJ2-3
v_gene: TRBV20-1
CDR3aa: CSATGQGLSAQYF

j_gene: TRBJ1-2
v_gene: TRBV4-1
CDR3aa: CASSQVGRGAYGYTF

j_gene: TRBJ1-3
v_gene: TRBV7-6
CDR3aa: CASSLMTEGAGPGNTIYF